The rows below give T cell receptor beta chains drawn from one sample of a study of T cells in Graves' hyperthyroidism and ophthalmopathy. TCRdb re-called the multiplex PCR reads with MiXCR, one entry per CDR3 protein. The sample records about 840,000 distinct CDR3 sequences, 38% being singletons. Input material: blood. Receptors originate from a man in his late teens or twenties with Graves' hyperthyroidism. The CDR3 runs from the conserved cysteine through the conserved F or W. The D gene is left open where the match is weak. A row's size may be missing; if present it is once, few, many or a size class.

size	V	J	D	DNA	CDR3
few	TRBV6-5	TRBJ2-5	NA	TGTGCCACCACTCGCCGCCGGGACTCCCAAGAGACCCAGTACTTC	CATTRRRDSQETQYF
NA	TRBV19	TRBJ1-5	NA	TGTGCCAGTAGTATGCCCGACGGTCTAAATCAGCCCCAGCATTTT	CASSMPDGLNQPQHF
NA	TRBV24-1	TRBJ2-2	NA	TGTGCCACCAGTGATTTGAGGGAGCTGTTTTTT	CATSDLRELFF
many	TRBV7-9	TRBJ1-6	NA	TGTGCCAGCAGCGAGGACACGGAAAATTCACCCCTCCACTTT	CASSEDTENSPLHF
NA	TRBV10-3	TRBJ2-5	NA	TGTGCCATCAGCCCCGCTGGGGAGACCCAGTACTTC	CAISPAGETQYF
NA	TRBV11-2	TRBJ2-7	NA	TGTGCCAGCAGCTTATTTGTCGAGATCTACGAGCAGTACTTC	CASSLFVEIYEQYF
NA	TRBV7-2	TRBJ1-6	TRBD1	TGTGCCAGCAGCTCCTTCCGGGACAGTCTCTCACCCCTCCACTTT	CASSSFRDSLSPLHF
NA	TRBV5-1	TRBJ2-7	NA	TGCGCCAGCAGCCCCGTTGGGGAGAAGGCTACCTACGAGCAGTACTTC	CASSPVGEKATYEQYF
many	TRBV7-6	TRBJ1-1	NA	TGTGCCAGCAGCCACACTACGAACACTGAAGCTTTCTTT	CASSHTTNTEAFF
NA	TRBV4-1	TRBJ2-5	NA	TGCGCCAGCAGCCAATGGAAACGGTCCCAAGAGACCCAGTACTTC	CASSQWKRSQETQYF
many	TRBV10-3	TRBJ1-5	NA	TGTGCCATCAGTGAGTCGAGCAGCAATCAGCCCCAGCATTTT	CAISESSSNQPQHF
many	TRBV29-1	TRBJ1-1	NA	TGCAGCGGTTTAAGGGCTAACACTGAAGCTTTCTTT	CSGLRANTEAFF
many	TRBV7-9	TRBJ1-2	TRBD1	TGTGCCAGCAGTTTGGGTGGCCCGGGACAGGGAAAGGACACCTTC	CASSLGGPGQGKDTF
many	TRBV29-1	TRBJ1-1	NA	TGCAGCGTAGTCCTGCTGAACACTGAAGCTTTCTTT	CSVVLLNTEAFF
many	TRBV9	TRBJ1-1	NA	TGTGCCAGCAGCGCCCAGAGGTCGGCTGAAGCTTTCTTT	CASSAQRSAEAFF
few	TRBV7-3	TRBJ1-2	TRBD1	TGTGCCAGCAGCTCCTCGGGACAGGGACAGGGTGGCTACACCTTC	CASSSSGQGQGGYTF
few	TRBV6-5	TRBJ2-7	NA	TGTGCCAGCAGTTCTCAAGCCCCCTACGAGCAGTACTTC	CASSSQAPYEQYF
NA	TRBV2	TRBJ1-6	NA	TGTGCCAGCTTGGATTGGGACATTCGGGATTCACCCCTCCACTTT	CASLDWDIRDSPLHF
few	TRBV7-9	TRBJ2-7	NA	TGTGCCAGCAGCCCGAAAGATGCATACGAGCAGTACTTC	CASSPKDAYEQYF
NA	TRBV10-3	TRBJ1-5	TRBD1	TGTGCCAGCGTCGGGACAGGGAGGGATCAGCCCCAGCATTTT	CASVGTGRDQPQHF
few	TRBV5-1	TRBJ2-5	TRBD2	TGCGCCAGCAGCTTGAGTAGCGGGAGCGGGGAGACCCAGTACTTC	CASSLSSGSGETQYF
many	TRBV19	TRBJ1-1	TRBD1	TGTGCTGCTACAGGGGCGTATGAAGCTTTCTTT	CAATGAYEAFF
many	TRBV12-3/TRBV12-4	TRBJ1-5	NA	TGTGCCAGCAGTTTCGGACTGATCAATCAGCCCCAGCATTTT	CASSFGLINQPQHF
many	TRBV20-1	TRBJ1-6	NA	TGCAGTGCTAGAGAAAGGGCAGGCGCCATACTCCACTTT	CSARERAGAILHF
NA	TRBV20-1	TRBJ1-3	NA	TGCAGCCCACTAGACTCTGGAAACACCATATATTTT	CSPLDSGNTIYF
NA	TRBV19	TRBJ2-7	NA	TGTGCCAGCAGAGACGCTGGTGGGTCCTCCTACGAGCAGTACTTC	CASRDAGGSSYEQYF
NA	TRBV29-1	TRBJ1-2	NA	TGCAGCGTTGAGATCGACCGAACTCCGGAGCCTAACTATGGCTACACCTTC	CSVEIDRTPEPNYGYTF
NA	TRBV6-2/TRBV6-3	TRBJ1-3	NA	TGTGCCAGCAGTTTCCCGAACGGAAACACCATATATTTT	CASSFPNGNTIYF
NA	TRBV9	TRBJ1-2	TRBD1	TGTGCCAGCAGCCCTCCGACAGGGGGCATTGGCTACACCTTC	CASSPPTGGIGYTF
NA	TRBV29-1	TRBJ1-2	NA	TGCAGCGTTGAAGATCTTGGCAGGATGAGTTCCTATGGCTACACCTTC	CSVEDLGRMSSYGYTF
NA	TRBV7-2	TRBJ2-2	NA	NA	CASSNRPGSCFF
many	TRBV29-1	TRBJ1-1	TRBD1	TGCAGCGTGGCAGGGGGTGGAACTGAAGCTTTCTTT	CSVAGGGTEAFF
NA	TRBV6-6	TRBJ2-2	NA	TGTGCCAGCAGTTCTGGTGCAGTGGAGCTGTTTTTT	CASSSGAVELFF
few	TRBV20-1	TRBJ1-5	TRBD1	TGCAGTGCCCTGGCACAGGGGGGCAATCAGCCCCAGCATTTT	CSALAQGGNQPQHF
NA	TRBV12-5	TRBJ2-2	NA	TGTGCTAGTGGTTTGTTGGACATCGGGGAGCTGTTTTTT	CASGLLDIGELFF
few	TRBV5-1	TRBJ2-7	TRBD1	TGCGCCAGCAGCTTGGCCGGGACAGGGAACTACGAGCAGTACTTC	CASSLAGTGNYEQYF
NA	TRBV9	TRBJ2-3	NA	TGTGCCAGCAGCCTCTCGAAACTAGTAGATACGCAGTATTTT	CASSLSKLVDTQYF
NA	TRBV29-1	TRBJ1-2	NA	TGCAGCGTTGGGGGGCCTCATGGCTACACCTTC	CSVGGPHGYTF
many	TRBV20-1	TRBJ1-2	NA	TGCAGTGCTACAGGGGAAGGTGGCTACACCTTC	CSATGEGGYTF
many	TRBV29-1	TRBJ2-5	NA	TGCAGCGTTGAGGGGGCTCAAGAGACCCAGTACTTC	CSVEGAQETQYF
many	TRBV4-3	TRBJ2-7	NA	TGCGCCAGCAGCCAGGGGGGAGGCGAGCAGTACTTC	CASSQGGGEQYF
NA	TRBV20-1	TRBJ2-7	TRBD1	TGCAGTGCTACGACAGGGAACTACAATGAGCAGTACTTC	CSATTGNYNEQYF
NA	TRBV10-3	TRBJ1-1	NA	TGTGCCATCAGCGCCGACAGAATGAACACTGAAGCTTTCTTT	CAISADRMNTEAFF
NA	TRBV14	TRBJ2-7	NA	TGTGCCAGCAGCCAGTTTGGGACAACGGCCGAGCAGTACTTC	CASSQFGTTAEQYF
few	TRBV7-9	TRBJ2-5	NA	TGTGCCAGCAGCCGGACAGCCAAAGATGGGACCCAGTACTTC	CASSRTAKDGTQYF